This is a list of T cell receptor beta chains from one sample in a study of T-cell memory formation after mild COVID-19. A single record per CDR3 protein comes from TCRdb applying MiXCR to the 5' RACE reads. The table has some 490,000 distinct CDR3 sequences, 18% seen once. Source material: PBMCs or a T cell subset sorted from them (not recorded which). All receptors derive from an adult woman who had mild COVID-19 (a few samples of this study predate the infection). Cell type and time point are not known. CDR3s include the opening cysteine and the closing phenylalanine or tryptophan.

j_gene	v_gene	CDR3aa
TRBJ1-3	TRBV4-1	CASSQERNSGNTIYF
TRBJ2-7	TRBV12-3/TRBV12-4	CASSLADGRGPFGEQYF
TRBJ1-1	TRBV21-1	CASSTADTEAFF
TRBJ2-7	TRBV20-1	CSARPPGAYEQYF
TRBJ2-1	TRBV7-2	CASSRTVGEQFF
TRBJ2-3	TRBV14	CASSPRTSVTDTQYF
TRBJ2-7	TRBV6-1	CASSRTGVYEQYF
TRBJ2-1	TRBV12-3/TRBV12-4	CASSSKPGLARGEQFF
TRBJ1-1	TRBV28	CASRPQGQPMNTEAFF
TRBJ2-3	TRBV20-1	CSACLAALTDTQYF
TRBJ1-2	TRBV7-9	CASSFALEVTGGRNGYTF
TRBJ1-4	TRBV7-9	CASRRTDNPGEKLFF
TRBJ2-3	TRBV6-5	CASSYWRDTDTQYF
TRBJ2-7	TRBV27	CASSPRGRSIEQYF
TRBJ2-1	TRBV4-1	CASSQVDLINEQFF
TRBJ2-6	TRBV9	CASSNSDRAGANVLTF
TRBJ2-1	TRBV9	CASSPRGVPEHNEQFF
TRBJ2-7	TRBV4-1	CASSQDRFAEQYF
TRBJ1-3	TRBV29-1	CSAQRGGDGNTIYF
TRBJ2-1	TRBV29-1	CSVDKRSEPPSSYNEQFF
TRBJ2-3	TRBV27	CASSLTGLGSTDTQYF
TRBJ1-1	TRBV3-1	CASSARTGDTEAFF
TRBJ2-7	TRBV2	CASRYRGLGSYEQYF
TRBJ2-7	TRBV6-1	CASNAGGLPYEQYF
TRBJ1-5	TRBV7-2	CASSSRTGDNQPQHF
TRBJ2-1	TRBV7-2	CASSPARGRYNNEQFF
TRBJ2-1	TRBV6-1	CASSSIRLLF
TRBJ1-2	TRBV3-1	CASSQQRPTAGTGNYGYTF
TRBJ2-1	TRBV27	CASSLVGAGGPVDEQFF
TRBJ2-7	TRBV4-2	CASSPLTQGEQYF
TRBJ1-2	TRBV7-6	CASSHSLGGGLGYTF
TRBJ2-7	TRBV29-1	CSVRDSFYEQYF
TRBJ1-4	TRBV11-2	CASRQRQGSNEKLFF
TRBJ1-1	TRBV5-5	CASSVNRGLGEAFF
TRBJ2-3	TRBV18	CASSPPRAAISDTQYF
TRBJ2-2	TRBV5-1	CASSGRVRNTGELFF
TRBJ1-1	TRBV5-1	CASNLDKGAEAFF
TRBJ2-7	TRBV2	CASRPGSYEQYF
TRBJ2-1	TRBV7-9	CASSRAGTSGPYNEQFF
TRBJ1-1	TRBV2	CASSEWADEAFF
TRBJ2-1	TRBV6-6	CASSYSSLALYNEQFF
TRBJ1-2	TRBV12-3/TRBV12-4	CASSHRTVYYGYTF
TRBJ2-7	TRBV18	CASSQGTATYEQYF
TRBJ1-1	TRBV30	CAWSEDIGRKAFF
TRBJ1-5	TRBV24-1	CATRGQGASQPQHF
TRBJ2-3	TRBV9	CASSVEGLAGETQYF
TRBJ2-1	TRBV29-1	CSVETGQGHYNEQFF
TRBJ2-7	TRBV18	CASSPVRTYEQYF
TRBJ2-5	TRBV3-1	CASSQGLAGGSLQETQYF
TRBJ2-5	TRBV6-5	CASRSRGETQYF
TRBJ2-6	TRBV7-8	CASSSLRLGTSGSGANVLTF
TRBJ1-5	TRBV19	CASSIVDSSNQPQHF
TRBJ1-1	TRBV7-7	CASSPLDRRFTAFF
TRBJ2-3	TRBV6-5	CASSPQLISPDTQYF
TRBJ2-1	TRBV12-3/TRBV12-4	CASTTIIDEQFF
TRBJ1-6	TRBV5-6	CASSFRTGTTYNSPLHF
TRBJ2-5	TRBV10-2	CASSEFPQGSQYF
TRBJ1-2	TRBV5-1	CASSSGPANYGYTF
TRBJ2-3	TRBV9	CASSVVETGVTDTQYF
TRBJ1-1	TRBV7-9	CASSLVRQAEAFF